These T cell receptor beta chains were read from a single sample in a study of radiation and T cells in renal cell carcinoma. The data were produced by immunoSEQ multiplex PCR, yet TCRdb's version contains in-frame clones alone and is incomplete. The sample lists about 150,000 clones, around 89% occurring once. The starting material was blood, obtained from a patient whose treatment included radiotherapy and nephrectomy. The receptors stem from a woman in her 70s with renal cell carcinoma. CDR3s include the opening cysteine and the closing phenylalanine or tryptophan. The order of the fields is D gene, V gene, J gene, CDR3 DNA, CDR3 protein. The D gene is left open where the match is weak.

d_gene: .
v_gene: TRBV6-6
j_gene: TRBJ2-2
CDR3nt: TGTGCCAGCAGTCCCGGACACACCGGGGAGCTGTTTTTT
CDR3aa: CASSPGHTGELFF

d_gene: .
v_gene: TRBV7-6
j_gene: TRBJ1-1
CDR3nt: TGTGCCAGCAGCTTAGAAGCAGGGTTGTACGGCACTGAAGCTTTCTTT
CDR3aa: CASSLEAGLYGTEAFF

d_gene: TRBD1
v_gene: TRBV5-1
j_gene: TRBJ1-1
CDR3nt: TGCGCCAGCAGCCCCGCCGGGACAGGGGGAGACAACACTGAAGCTTTCTTT
CDR3aa: CASSPAGTGGDNTEAFF

d_gene: .
v_gene: TRBV25-1
j_gene: TRBJ2-4
CDR3nt: TGTGCCAGCAGTGAGGGTCGAGGGGACCAAAACATTCAGTACTTC
CDR3aa: CASSEGRGDQNIQYF

d_gene: .
v_gene: TRBV7-2
j_gene: TRBJ2-7
CDR3nt: TGTGCCAGCAGCTTAGCGCAGTCAGGGGTCTACGAGCAGTACTTC
CDR3aa: CASSLAQSGVYEQYF

d_gene: .
v_gene: TRBV5-1
j_gene: TRBJ2-7
CDR3nt: TGCGCCAGCAGCCCGCGGACTTCTAACTACGAGCAGTACTTC
CDR3aa: CASSPRTSNYEQYF

d_gene: .
v_gene: TRBV9
j_gene: TRBJ2-1
CDR3nt: TGTGCCAGCAGCGTAGTAACCGGGTACAATGAGCAGTTCTTC
CDR3aa: CASSVVTGYNEQFF

d_gene: .
v_gene: TRBV2
j_gene: TRBJ2-3
CDR3nt: TGTGCCAGCAGGGAGGTCCCAGATACGCAGTATTTT
CDR3aa: CASREVPDTQYF

d_gene: .
v_gene: TRBV7-2
j_gene: TRBJ1-3
CDR3nt: TGTGCCAGCAGCCACCCAGGCTCTGGAAACACCATATATTTT
CDR3aa: CASSHPGSGNTIYF

d_gene: TRBD1
v_gene: TRBV5-4
j_gene: TRBJ2-7
CDR3nt: TGTGCCAGCAGCCCCGGGACAGGGCTCTCCTACGAGCAGTACTTC
CDR3aa: CASSPGTGLSYEQYF

d_gene: .
v_gene: TRBV6-5
j_gene: TRBJ1-2
CDR3nt: TGTGCCAGCAGACCCCCCCAGGGACGCTATGGCTACACCTTC
CDR3aa: CASRPPQGRYGYTF

d_gene: .
v_gene: TRBV7-2
j_gene: TRBJ1-5
CDR3nt: TGTGCCAGCAGCTTGGGTGTTTATCAGCCCCAGCATTTT
CDR3aa: CASSLGVYQPQHF

d_gene: .
v_gene: TRBV27
j_gene: TRBJ2-7
CDR3nt: TGTGCCACCTTTAAGACAGGCTCCTACGAGCAGTACTTC
CDR3aa: CATFKTGSYEQYF

d_gene: TRBD1
v_gene: TRBV19
j_gene: TRBJ1-2
CDR3nt: TGTGCCAGTAGTATACCCAGGGGGGCCTATGGCTACACCTTC
CDR3aa: CASSIPRGAYGYTF